The 29 T cell receptor beta chains below were found in one sample sequenced in a study of T-cell memory formation after mild COVID-19. One entry per CDR3 protein, called by TCRdb with MiXCR from the 5' RACE reads. Among roughly 150,000 distinct CDR3 sequences listed, 13% to 15% were seen once. The sequenced sample consisted of PBMCs or a T cell subset sorted from them (not recorded which). These receptors were obtained from an adult woman who had mild COVID-19 (a few samples of this study predate the infection). Cell type and time point are not known.

The CDR3 DNA reads as TGCGCCAGCGCGCCGGTGGCAGGTGCAGATACGCAGTATTTT. Its translation: CASAPVAGADTQYF. The chain has TRBV5-1 and TRBJ2-3; no clear D. This CDR3 region has 14 residues. Looked up from germline, CDR1 is SGHRS and CDR2 is YFSETQ. V lost 7 bases, J lost 4 bases, and 16 bases lay in between.

A few counts support this clonotype. V gene TRBV4-1 combines with J gene TRBJ2-1, with D hard to call. Trimming left V 0 bases short and J 4 bases short, with 7 bases between. The length of the CDR3 is 14 residues. Germline V gene lookup returns CDR1 MGHRA and CDR2 YSYEKL. This CDR3 is CASSQDSGYNEQFF. The CDR3 region has the DNA TGCGCCAGCAGCCAAGATTCCGGATACAATGAGCAGTTCTTC.

J is TRBJ2-1 and V is TRBV5-1; tentative D call: TRBD2 (6 bases). This CDR3 contains 15 residues. Trimming took off 6 bases at V and 9 bases at J, with 22 bases between the two ends. Germline values: CDR1 SGHRS, CDR2 YFSETQ. This chain's CDR3 is CASNYGSSGRAEQFF. DNA for the CDR3: TGCGCCAGCAACTACGGGAGCTCAGGACGAGCTGAGCAGTTCTTC.

The chain couples TRBV24-1 to TRBJ1-2; TRBD1 matches 8 bases. Trimming removed 2 bases from V and 7 bases from J; junction bases left unmatched: 5. The V gene's germline CDR1 is KGHDR and CDR2 SFDVKD. The CDR3 runs to 14 residues. CDR3 DNA sequence: TGTGCCACCAGTGATTACAGGGGGTCAGCTGGCTACACCTTC. As protein: CATSDYRGSAGYTF.

V and J are TRBV7-9 and TRBJ2-1; maybe TRBD2 (6 bases). The ends were cut back, 6 bases at V and 7 bases at J, with 16 bases in the middle. The length of the CDR3 is 14 residues. Germline V lookup: CDR1 SEHNR, CDR2 FQNEAQ (reference sequence). This CDR3 reads CASRLATYANEQFF. CDR3 sequence (DNA): TGTGCCAGCAGACTAGCTACGTATGCAAATGAGCAGTTCTTC.

The rearrangement joins TRBV4-1 to TRBJ2-7; D not certain. V lost 2 bases, J lost 3 bases, and 8 bases lay in between. There are 13 residues in the CDR3. Germline V lookup: CDR1 MGHRA, CDR2 YSYEKL. The DNA of the CDR3 is TGCGCCAGCAGCCAAACCGGAGACTACGAGCAGTACTTC. It yields the protein CASSQTGDYEQYF.

This clonotype was detected only a few times. The chain links TRBV7-8 to TRBJ1-5, with D perhaps matching TRBD1 (5 bases). CDR1 is SGHVS, CDR2 FQNEAQ, per germline. V lost 5 bases and J lost 3, with 14 bases in between. The CDR3 has 15 amino acids. The CDR3 is CASSISGTDNQPQHF. CDR3 bases: TGTGCCAGCAGCATCTCCGGGACGGACAATCAGCCCCAGCATTTT.

This clonotype was detected a few times. The gene calls are TRBV4-3 and TRBJ2-1, with D tentatively TRBD2 (6 bases). V lost 0 bases and J 4 bases, leaving 13 bases between the germline ends. The V gene's germline CDR1 is LGHNA and CDR2 YSLEER. CDR3 size: 16 residues. CDR3 sequence: CASSQDRAGPYNEQFF. The CDR3, as DNA: TGCGCCAGCAGCCAAGATCGGGCGGGGCCTTACAATGAGCAGTTCTTC.

The chain carries TRBV5-4 and TRBJ2-7; 8 bases align to TRBD2. This CDR3 has 13 amino acids. CDR1 and CDR2 (germline): SGHNT, YYREEE (reference sequence). Trimming at V came to 2 bases and at J to 7 bases, leaving 5 bases not matched to a gene. Here the CDR3 reads CASSFAGGWEQYF. CDR3 nucleotides: TGTGCCAGCAGCTTCGCGGGAGGTTGGGAGCAGTACTTC. Supplemented by reference TRBV5-4 and TRBJ2-7, the full variable domain reads ETGVTQSPTHLIKTRGQQVTLRCSSQSGHNTVSWYQQALGQGPQFIFQYYREEENGRGNFPPRFSGLQFPNYSSELNVNALELDDSALYLCASSFAGGWEQYFGPGTRLTVT.

The sample holds a few counts of this clonotype. The rearrangement links TRBV6-5 to TRBJ1-1; perhaps TRBD1 as D (6 bases). The CDR3 length is 15 residues. V was trimmed by 5 bases and J by 1 base, leaving 14 bases between them. Germline loops: CDR1 MNHEY, CDR2 SVGAGI. CDR3 protein: CASSLIQGWNTEAFF. As DNA, the CDR3 is TGTGCCAGCAGTCTAATTCAGGGGTGGAACACTGAAGCTTTCTTT.

The chain links TRBV18 to TRBJ1-3, with 8 bases aligning to TRBD1. The CDR3 is 19 amino acids. Losses at the gene ends were 0 bases for V and 0 bases for J; bases not matched to a gene: 10. In germline, CDR1 is KGHSH, CDR2 LQKENI. The CDR3 reads CASSPPGPRDRFSGNTIYF. The CDR3 DNA sequence: TGTGCCAGCTCACCACCGGGACCCCGGGACAGGTTCTCTGGAAACACCATATATTTT.

This sequence joins TRBV12-3 or TRBV12-4 and TRBJ1-1; D gene unclear. The V gene lost 3 bases and the J gene lost 6 bases, with 11 bases spanning the gap. The CDR3 is made up of 13 amino acids. Here the CDR3 reads CASSFVGSAEAFF. The CDR3 DNA follows: TGTGCCAGCAGTTTCGTGGGTTCCGCTGAAGCTTTCTTT.

This clonotype was counted between two and nine times. V and J are TRBV4-3 and TRBJ2-1, with 8 bases matching TRBD2. Trimming removed 1 base from V and 8 bases from J; junction bases left unmatched: 4. Germline V gene data show CDR1 as LGHNA and CDR2 as YSLEER. The CDR3 length is 14 residues. CDR3 residues: CASSQGGGPDEQFF. Written as DNA, the CDR3 is TGCGCCAGCAGCCAAGGCGGGGGGCCGGATGAGCAGTTCTTC.

This clonotype has more than one count but fewer than ten. V usage is TRBV7-2 and J usage is TRBJ2-7, with D unresolved. This CDR3 region has 13 residues. The germline gives CDR1 SGHTA, CDR2 FQGNSA. Trimming took 3 bases from V and 2 from J, leaving 8 bases between them. The CDR3 here is CASSLVRTYEQYF. The CDR3 region has the DNA TGTGCCAGCAGCTTGGTCAGAACCTACGAGCAGTACTTC.

The J gene is TRBJ2-7, the V gene TRBV12-3 or TRBV12-4; D unclear. This CDR3 comprises 13 residues. Trimming left V 7 bases short and J 6 bases short, with 16 bases between. For the CDR3, the DNA is TGTGCCAGCACCCCTTTCGAGATAGGCGAGCAGTACTTC. Its translation: CASTPFEIGEQYF.

The V call is TRBV2, the J call TRBJ1-5; D remains ambiguous. Germline CDR1 reads SNHLY; CDR2 reads FYNNEI. Trimming took 6 bases from V and 4 from J, leaving 16 bases between them. The CDR3 contains 15 residues. CDR3 in DNA: TGTGCCAGCAGCGGCCCCGGGATGGGAAATCAGCCCCAGCATTTT. Translated, it gives CASSGPGMGNQPQHF.

The rearrangement joins TRBV5-1 to TRBJ2-2; 11 nucleotides agree with TRBD2. In germline, CDR1 is SGHRS, CDR2 YFSETQ. The CDR3 contains 23 residues. The trim removed 3 bases at V and 0 bases at J, leaving 22 bases unmatched. The chain's CDR3 is CASSYFPLLAGGQPQTNTGELFF. In DNA form, the CDR3 reads TGCGCCAGCAGCTACTTTCCCCTCCTAGCGGGGGGCCAACCGCAAACGAACACCGGGGAGCTGTTTTTT.

This clonotype was seen more than once but under ten times. V usage is TRBV20-1 and J usage is TRBJ2-1; TRBD2 is a possible D gene (5 bases). The CDR3 totals 15 residues. V lost 6 bases, J lost 1 base, and 16 bases lay in between. CDR1 is DFQATT and CDR2 is SNEGSKA in the germline V gene (reference sequence). Written as DNA, the CDR3 is TGCAGTGCCACCCCGGGCGGGTCTTCCTACAATGAGCAGTTCTTC. Its translation is CSATPGGSSYNEQFF.

This sequence joins TRBV6-5 and TRBJ2-7; D might be TRBD2 (6 bases). V gave up 1 base and J gave up 6 bases, with 7 bases separating them. CDR3 length: 12 residues. CDR1 MNHEY and CDR2 SVGAGI come from the germline V gene. This CDR3 reads CASSYWRGEQYF. CDR3 DNA: TGTGCCAGCAGTTACTGGAGGGGCGAGCAGTACTTC.

There are a few counts of this clonotype. The CDR3 loop reads CASSRGQGYYGYTF. CDR3 nucleotide sequence: TGTGCCAGCAGCCGCGGACAGGGATACTATGGCTACACCTTC. This chain joins TRBV3-1 and TRBJ1-2, with 8 bases fitting TRBD1. CDR1 and CDR2 (germline): LGHDT, YNNKEL (reference sequence). The CDR3 runs to 14 residues. The ends lost 4 bases at V and 3 bases at J; junction bases unmatched: 4.

There are a few counts of this clonotype. CDR3 sequence: CASSMYSTSGLNEQFF. For the CDR3, the DNA is TGTGCCAGTAGTATGTATTCCACAAGTGGGCTCAATGAGCAGTTCTTC. The chain uses TRBV19 and TRBJ2-1; D not resolved. Germline V gene data show CDR1 as LNHDA and CDR2 as SQIVND (reference sequence). The ends were cut back, 3 bases at V and 6 bases at J, with 18 bases in the middle. The CDR3 has 16 residues.

This sequence joins TRBV20-1 and TRBJ2-3, with D maybe TRBD1 (6 bases). The CDR3 is 15 residues long. Germline CDR1 DFQATT, CDR2 SNEGSKA (reference sequence). V was shortened by 3 bases and J by 1 base, with 14 bases between the two germline ends. The CDR3 nucleotides read TGCAGTGCTAGTTCAGGGGCCTCGCGCACAGATACGCAGTATTTT. It is translated as CSASSGASRTDTQYF.

The rearrangement uses TRBV7-9 and TRBJ1-2; D ambiguous. CDR3 size: 15 residues. Between the trimmed V and J ends, which lost 2 bases and 7 bases, there was a span of 17 bases. In germline, CDR1 is SEHNR, CDR2 FQNEAQ (reference sequence). This chain's CDR3 is CASSLQARQEGGYTF. The CDR3 DNA follows: TGTGCCAGCAGCTTACAGGCAAGGCAGGAGGGTGGCTACACCTTC.

This clonotype turned up a few times. V is TRBV7-8 and J is TRBJ1-3, with D possibly being TRBD1 (6 bases). The CDR3 loop spans 16 amino acids. The ends were cut back, 2 bases at V and 0 bases at J, with 11 bases in the middle. Germline values: CDR1 SGHVS, CDR2 FQNEAQ. Here the CDR3 reads CASSLQGPLSGNTIYF. As DNA, the CDR3 is TGTGCCAGCAGCTTACAGGGGCCCCTCTCTGGAAACACCATATATTTT.

This clonotype was seen a few times. This chain links TRBV20-1 with TRBJ2-1, with D hard to call. The V gene's germline CDR1 is DFQATT and CDR2 SNEGSKA (reference sequence). V gave up 0 bases and J gave up 1 base, with 7 bases separating them. This CDR3 is 14 amino acids long. The CDR3 DNA follows: TGCAGTGCTAGAGATCTGCAGTCCTACAATGAGCAGTTCTTC. It translates to CSARDLQSYNEQFF.

The chain combines TRBV4-1 with TRBJ2-5, with D possibly matching TRBD2 (6 bases). This CDR3 is built from 14 residues. Trimming pared 4 bases from V and 5 bases from J, leaving 14 bases between. The V gene's germline CDR1 is MGHRA and CDR2 YSYEKL. The CDR3 DNA reads TGCGCCAGCAGCCGGGGGGAAGGTCGGGAGACCCAGTACTTC. It yields the protein CASSRGEGRETQYF.

This clonotype was observed a few times. The V and J genes are TRBV27 and TRBJ2-7; D may be TRBD2 (6 bases). The germline V and J ends were trimmed by 6 bases and 4 bases, with 16 bases remaining between them. Germline CDR1 MNHEY, CDR2 SMNVEV (reference sequence). There are 14 residues in the CDR3. CDR3 sequence reads: CASSPRAGGYEQYF. DNA of the CDR3: TGTGCCAGCAGCCCGCGAGCGGGCGGGTACGAGCAGTACTTC.

The rearrangement uses TRBV29-1 and TRBJ2-5; possibly TRBD2 for D (5 bases). Per germline, CDR1 SQVTM and CDR2 ANQGSEA. The CDR3 covers 12 residues. V was clipped by 3 bases and J by 4 bases, with 9 bases between them. The CDR3 here is CSVEPGGETQYF. The DNA of the CDR3 is TGCAGCGTTGAGCCCGGAGGAGAGACCCAGTACTTC.

The chain uses TRBV6-6 and TRBJ1-5; no firm D call. The CDR3 sequence is 15 residues long. From germline, CDR1 is MNHNY and CDR2 SVGAGI (reference sequence). Trimming took off 2 bases at V and 5 bases at J, with 13 bases between the two ends. CDR3: CASSYARGQHQPQHF. The CDR3, as DNA: TGTGCCAGCAGTTACGCTAGAGGTCAGCATCAGCCCCAGCATTTT.